This T cell receptor beta chain was identified during a study of graft-versus-host responses after intestinal transplantation. Study context: Transplants given to recipients were multivisceral, liver-intestinal, or isolated intestinal.

The CDR3 runs 17 residues. With V trimmed by 1 base and J by 3 bases, 12 bases remained unmatched. CDR1 LNHDA and CDR2 SQIVND come from the germline V gene (reference sequence). Sequenced by immunoSEQ multiplex PCR; TCRdb stores in-frame clones only, minus some. The sample carries about 71,000 clones, around 96% recorded once. Of note for this clone: Its antigen is undetermined.

The chain recombines TRBV19 with TRBJ2-7; TRBD2 aligns across 7 bases. This clonotype was sampled from a human donor who received an intestinal transplant. Sample: unstimulated CD8+ T cells sorted from spleen or lymph node cells, taken before intestinal transplant. The CDR3 DNA sequence: TGTGCCAGTAGTATAGGGTCCCGAGCGGGACCAAACTACGAGCAGTACTTC. Amino acids: CASSIGSRAGPNYEQYF.